Following are 17 T cell receptor beta chains from one sample sequenced in a study of blood T cell repertoires in COVID-19. Sequencing was performed with immunoSEQ multiplex PCR; in TCRdb, only in-frame clones are kept and a portion is missing. The sample lists hundreds of thousands of clones; 85% to 90% were seen once. Sequencing used PBMCs or T cells enriched from blood (not recorded which). The receptors were sampled from a woman aged 25 to 45 who had recovered from COVID-19.

This sequence joins TRBV28 and TRBJ2-6; 8 positions agree with TRBD1. Germline V gene lookup returns CDR1 MDHEN and CDR2 SYDVKM. The CDR3 loop spans 15 amino acids. With V trimmed by 7 bases and J by 3 bases, 5 bases remained unmatched. The CDR3 DNA sequence: TGTGCCAGCAAAACAGGGGGTCGTGGGGCCAACGTCCTGACTTTC. This encodes CASKTGGRGANVLTF.

This chain uses TRBV9 with TRBJ2-1, with 7 bases identical to TRBD1. V lost 0 bases and J lost 9; bases outside the gene matches: 3. The length of the CDR3 is 13 residues. The germline V gene has CDR1 SGDLS and CDR2 YYNGEE. The CDR3 DNA follows: TGTGCCAGCAGCGTAGAACAGGGGCCTGAGCAGTTCTTC. It codes for CASSVEQGPEQFF. The variable domain in full, with the rest retrieved from reference TRBV9 and TRBJ2-1, is DSGVTQTPKHLITATGQRVTLRCSPRSGDLSVYWYQQSLDQGLQFLIQYYNGEERAKGNILERFSAQQFPDLHSELNLSSLELGDSALYFCASSVEQGPEQFFGPGTRLTVL.

V usage is TRBV27 and J usage is TRBJ2-7, with 10 bases fitting TRBD1. Germline V gene sequence: CDR1 MNHEY, CDR2 SMNVEV (reference sequence). The CDR3 has 16 residues. The junction had 7 bases not matched to a gene; V was cut back by 5 bases and J by 0 bases. The CDR3 loop is CASSQRQGAVSYEQYF. The CDR3 region has the DNA TGTGCCAGCAGTCAGAGACAGGGGGCCGTCTCCTACGAGCAGTACTTC.

The rearrangement links TRBV19 to TRBJ1-5, with 10 bases lining up with TRBD1. V trimming: 6 bases; J trimming: 6 bases; junction bases outside the gene matches: 8. The CDR3 is made up of 15 amino acids. Germline V lookup: CDR1 LNHDA, CDR2 SQIVND (reference sequence). CDR3 protein: CASSTTGTGAQPQHF. The CDR3 nucleotides read TGTGCCAGTAGCACTACCGGGACAGGGGCTCAGCCCCAGCATTTT.

The chain combines TRBV4-2 with TRBJ2-5; weak D call: TRBD1 (6 bases). The CDR3 is 15 residues long. The germline V gene has CDR1 LGHNA and CDR2 YNFKEQ. Trimming removed 0 bases from V and 6 bases from J, with 14 bases in between. The CDR3 loop is CASSQETGTVKTQYF. The CDR3 DNA follows: TGTGCCAGCAGCCAAGAAACAGGGACGGTGAAGACCCAGTACTTC.

The V and J genes are TRBV19 and TRBJ1-1, with 8 bases identical to TRBD1. This CDR3 contains 13 residues. Germline V gene lookup returns CDR1 LNHDA and CDR2 SQIVND (reference sequence). Unmatched junction bases numbered 6, after V lost 7 bases and J lost 5 bases. CDR3: CASTRHRGTEAFF. CDR3 DNA sequence: TGTGCCAGTACCCGGCACAGGGGGACTGAAGCTTTCTTT.

The chain couples TRBV7-9 to TRBJ1-6; 8 bases match TRBD1. Germline CDR1 and CDR2: SEHNR and FQNEAQ (reference sequence). The CDR3 contains 18 residues. Trimming took 4 bases from V and 10 from J; bases not matched to a gene: 18. In DNA form, the CDR3 reads TGTGCCAGCAGCTCATCCTCGTGGACAGGGAGTTTCGTCTCACCCCTCCACTTT. It specifies CASSSSSWTGSFVSPLHF. Full variable domain (rest looked up from reference TRBV7-9 and TRBJ1-6): DTGVSQNPRHKITKRGQNVTFRCDPISEHNRLYWYRQTLGQGPEFLTYFQNEAQLEKSRLLSDRFSAERPKGSFSTLEIQRTEQGDSAMYLCASSSSSWTGSFVSPLHFGNGTRLTVT.

This rearrangement joins TRBV3-1 (or the pseudogene TRBV3-2) to TRBJ2-1, with 8 nucleotides matching TRBD1. The CDR3 is made up of 14 amino acids. Germline V CDR1 and CDR2: LGHDT, YNNKEL (reference sequence). Unmatched junction bases numbered 6, after V lost 3 bases and J lost 8 bases. CDR3 in DNA: TGTGCCAGCAGCCACCCGGGACAGGAGCATGAGCAGTTCTTC. This translates into CASSHPGQEHEQFF.

The genes are TRBV30 and TRBJ2-3; 7 bases fit TRBD2. Germline CDR1 reads GTSNPN; CDR2 reads SVGIG (reference sequence). The V and J ends lost 3 bases and 4 bases, in that order; junction bases with no gene match: 7. CDR3 length equals 14 residues. The CDR3 sequence: CAWSSGGGADTQYF. The CDR3 DNA reads as TGTGCCTGGAGCTCGGGGGGAGGAGCAGATACGCAGTATTTT.

V usage is TRBV30 and J usage is TRBJ2-7, with D perhaps TRBD2 (5 bases). Germline V CDR1 and CDR2: GTSNPN, SVGIG (reference sequence). The length of the CDR3 is 16 residues. V gave up 3 bases and J gave up 2 bases, with 20 bases separating them. CDR3: CAWRPPDWMIPYEQYF. The CDR3 DNA sequence: TGTGCCTGGAGACCCCCGGACTGGATGATTCCCTACGAGCAGTACTTC.

This clone was detected only once. The chain recombines TRBV9 with TRBJ2-1; 11 nucleotides match TRBD2. The CDR3 sequence is 15 residues long. V lost 4 bases, J lost 7 bases, and 7 bases stayed unmatched. CDR1 and CDR2 (germline): SGDLS, YYNGEE. The CDR3 sequence is CASSPTSGSTNEQFF. The DNA for the CDR3 is TGTGCCAGCAGCCCTACTAGCGGGAGTACGAATGAGCAGTTCTTC.

The rearrangement uses TRBV11-2 and TRBJ1-3; D is possibly TRBD1 (5 bases). The CDR3 loop spans 15 amino acids. Trimming removed 4 bases from V and 4 bases from J, with 14 bases in between. Germline V CDR1 and CDR2: SGHAT, FQNNGV. The DNA of the CDR3 is TGTGCCAGCAGCTCCACCGGGGGTTCGGGAAACACCATATATTTT. It translates to CASSSTGGSGNTIYF.

The CDR3 nucleotides read TGCGCCAGCAGTGAGACTTCTATCCTAGATACGCAGTATTTT. Translated, it gives CASSETSILDTQYF. This chain connects TRBV10-1 to TRBJ2-3; D gene uncertain. CDR1 is WNHNN, CDR2 SYGVQD, per germline (reference sequence). The CDR3 is 14 amino acids. The V end lost 2 bases, the J end lost 5 bases, and 11 bases lay between the germline ends.

CDR3 residues: CASRSTGRNEKLFF. The CDR3 nucleotides are TGTGCCAGCAGATCTACAGGGCGAAACGAAAAACTGTTTTTT. V and J are TRBV6-5 and TRBJ1-4; D may be TRBD1 (6 bases). Per the germline V gene, CDR1 is MNHEY and CDR2 is SVGAGI. This CDR3 comprises 14 residues. The V end lost 6 bases, the J end lost 8 bases, and 16 bases lay between the germline ends.

V gene TRBV28 combines with J gene TRBJ1-2; D unclear. V lost 3 bases and J lost 6, with 14 bases in between. The CDR3 sequence is 14 residues long. Germline loops: CDR1 MDHEN, CDR2 SYDVKM. Written as DNA, the CDR3 is TGTGCCAGCAGTTTCTCAATGACACGCAATGGCTACACCTTC. This sequence encodes CASSFSMTRNGYTF.

This chain connects TRBV5-1 to TRBJ2-1, with D unclear. The CDR3 has 16 residues. Germline CDR1 SGHRS, CDR2 YFSETQ. Trimming cost V 0 bases and J 1 base, with 11 bases left between them. CDR3 coding DNA: TGCGCCAGCAGCTTGGCCGGGTGGTTTTCCTACAATGAGCAGTTCTTC. This gives the protein CASSLAGWFSYNEQFF.

This chain joins TRBV7-8 and TRBJ2-5, with 15 bases that match TRBD2. The V gene's germline CDR1 is SGHVS and CDR2 FQNEAQ. J lost 5 bases, V lost 5 bases, and 3 bases had no gene match. This CDR3 is built from 15 residues. The CDR3 DNA reads as TGTGCCAGCAGCCGGACTAGCGGGAGGGGGGAGACCCAGTACTTC. Residues: CASSRTSGRGETQYF.